A single sample is the source of the 18 T cell receptor beta chains below, sequenced in a study of PD-1 blockade in classical Hodgkin lymphoma. There was relapse after autologous stem cell transplantation in every patient, and there was variation in brentuximab vedotin exposure. Starting with thawed PBMCs, CD4+ T cells were purified by magnetic negative selection. Produced via immunoSEQ multiplex PCR; TCRdb's table is partial and in-frame only. The data show roughly 8,100 clones, with around 86% seen just once and 1.5% to 2% held by the top ten. The sequencing used CD4+ T cells from blood, collected at baseline. The receptors shown here come from a human donor with classical Hodgkin lymphoma.

This chain uses TRBV7-2 with TRBJ2-7; 9 nucleotides match TRBD1. After removal of 0 bases from V and 2 bases from J, the junction contained 2 bases not matched to a gene. CDR1 and CDR2 from the germline V gene are SGHTA and FQGNSA. The CDR3 runs 15 residues. In DNA, the CDR3 is TGTGCCAGCAGCTTAGCAGGACAGGGGACCTACGAGCAGTACTTC. This encodes CASSLAGQGTYEQYF.

The V gene is TRBV4-2, the J gene TRBJ2-4; a possible D gene is TRBD2 (5 bases). The V end lost 0 bases, the J end lost 0 bases, and 12 bases lay between the germline ends. The CDR3 length is 17 residues. Germline V gene lookup returns CDR1 LGHNA and CDR2 YNFKEQ. CDR3 region: CASSQDGSGVAKNIQYF. The CDR3 DNA is TGTGCCAGCAGCCAAGATGGCAGCGGAGTAGCCAAAAACATTCAGTACTTC.

This clone was found a few times. The gene calls are TRBV2 and TRBJ2-7; unclear D gene. Germline V gene data show CDR1 as SNHLY and CDR2 as FYNNEI. Trimming pared 6 bases from V and 2 bases from J, leaving 17 bases between. This CDR3 is 15 amino acids long. The CDR3 is CASRQTGSLPYEQYF. In nucleotides, the CDR3 is TGTGCCAGCAGACAAACCGGGTCCCTGCCCTACGAGCAGTACTTC.

The rearrangement uses TRBV10-3 and TRBJ2-7; TRBD1 aligns across 7 bases. This CDR3 has 14 residues. CDR1 is ENHRY, CDR2 SYGVKD, per germline. V dropped 3 bases and J dropped 5; count of bases not matched to a gene: 7. Here the CDR3 reads CAISDTGALNEQYF. The CDR3 DNA sequence: TGTGCCATCAGTGATACAGGGGCCCTCAACGAGCAGTACTTC.

The chain links TRBV6-1 to TRBJ2-2, with D possibly being TRBD1 or TRBD2 (7 bases each). CDR3 length equals 15 residues. The V end was cut by 6 bases, the J end by 7 bases, with 18 bases between. Looked up from germline, CDR1 is MNHNS and CDR2 is SASEGT. For the CDR3, the DNA is TGTGCCAGCAGGAGGGAGGGGGCGAGTATCGGGGAGCTGTTTTTT. It is translated as CASRREGASIGELFF.

The chain links TRBV5-4 to TRBJ2-2; 9 nucleotides match TRBD1. CDR1 is SGHNT and CDR2 is YYREEE in the germline V gene (reference sequence). The CDR3 length is 18 residues. V lost 4 bases and J lost 3; bases outside the gene matches: 13. The CDR3 bases are TGTGCCAGCAGCGCACAGGGGGCGGAGTGGGTTTACACCGGGGAGCTGTTTTTT. Encoded protein: CASSAQGAEWVYTGELFF.

The V gene is TRBV7-8, the J gene TRBJ1-2; 8 nucleotides line up with TRBD1. The germline gives CDR1 SGHVS, CDR2 FQNEAQ. J gave up 7 bases and V 1 base, and 11 bases lay outside the gene matches. This CDR3 spans 16 amino acids. DNA of the CDR3: TGTGCCAGCAGCTTAGGAGGACAGGGCTCTGCCTTTGGCTACACCTTC. Amino acids: CASSLGGQGSAFGYTF. Based on the CDR3 plus reference TRBV7-8 and TRBJ1-2, the full variable domain is GAGVSQSPRYKVAKRGQDVALRCDPISGHVSLFWYQQALGQGPEFLTYFQNEAQLDKSGLPSDRFFAERPEGSVSTLKIQRTQQEDSAVYLCASSLGGQGSAFGYTFGSGTRLTVV.

The chain carries TRBV11-2 and TRBJ2-1; D possibly corresponds to TRBD2 (5 bases). V was pared by 3 bases and J by 2 bases, with 11 bases between. Looked up from germline, CDR1 is SGHAT and CDR2 is FQNNGV. The CDR3 covers 15 residues. The DNA for the CDR3 is TGTGCCAGCAGCTTTGCTGTCGGGGCCTACAATGAGCAGTTCTTC. It codes for CASSFAVGAYNEQFF.

This clone was detected only once. The chain has TRBV6-5 and TRBJ2-2; D possibly corresponds to TRBD1 (6 bases). Trimming pared 2 bases from V and 6 bases from J, leaving 10 bases between. CDR1 and CDR2 from the germline V gene are MNHEY and SVGAGI. CDR3 length: 14 amino acids. The CDR3 bases are TGTGCCAGCAGTTACAACAGGGTATCCGGGGAGCTGTTTTTT. Protein product: CASSYNRVSGELFF.

The genes are TRBV5-1 and TRBJ2-7, with D unresolved. The CDR3 is 14 residues long. V dropped 4 bases and J dropped 3 bases, with 14 bases sitting between them. CDR1 and CDR2 from the germline V gene are SGHRS and YFSETQ. As DNA, the CDR3 is TGCGCCAGCAGCGGAGAGACCTCGGTCTACGAGCAGTACTTC. Protein sequence: CASSGETSVYEQYF.

CDR3 sequence reads: CASSGRQNGELFF. The CDR3, as DNA: TGTGCCAGCAGTGGGCGCCAGAACGGGGAGCTGTTTTTT. The rearrangement uses TRBV2 and TRBJ2-2; no definite D call. V was clipped by 4 bases and J by 7 bases, with 10 bases between them. Germline loops: CDR1 SNHLY, CDR2 FYNNEI. CDR3 size: 13 residues. The variable domain in full, with the rest retrieved from reference TRBV2 and TRBJ2-2, is EPEVTQTPSHQVTQMGQEVILRCVPISNHLYFYWYRQILGQKVEFLVSFYNNEISEKSEIFDDQFSVERPDGSNFTLKIRSTKLEDSAMYFCASSGRQNGELFFGEGSRLTVL.

The V gene is TRBV6-6, the J gene TRBJ2-7; D might be TRBD1 (7 bases). The germline gives CDR1 MNHNY, CDR2 SVGAGI (reference sequence). Trimming shortened V by 6 bases and J by 7 bases, and 16 bases separated the two germline ends. The CDR3 sequence is 13 residues long. CDR3 sequence reads: CASSRGTEGEQYF. Here the CDR3 DNA reads TGTGCCAGCAGCCGCGGGACAGAAGGAGAGCAGTACTTC.

The chain is built from TRBV18 and TRBJ1-1; D gene unclear. Trimming pared 3 bases from V and 3 bases from J, leaving 8 bases between. This CDR3 spans 13 amino acids. CDR1 is KGHSH, CDR2 LQKENI, per germline. CDR3 sequence: CASSPPQHTEAFF. In DNA, the CDR3 is TGTGCCAGCTCACCCCCCCAACACACTGAAGCTTTCTTT. The complete variable domain, with remaining parts taken from reference TRBV18 and TRBJ1-1, reads NAGVMQNPRHLVRRRGQEARLRCSPMKGHSHVYWYRQLPEEGLKFMVYLQKENIIDESGMPKERFSAEFPKEGPSILRIQQVVRGDSAAYFCASSPPQHTEAFFGQGTRLTVV.

J is TRBJ2-3 and V is TRBV2; D may be TRBD2 (5 bases). Trimming removed 3 bases from V and 0 bases from J, with 7 bases in between. Germline V gives CDR1 SNHLY, CDR2 FYNNEI. The CDR3 is 14 amino acids. The CDR3 DNA reads as TGTGCCAGCAGTGACTGGACTAGCACAGATACGCAGTATTTT. Protein product: CASSDWTSTDTQYF.

The chain employs TRBV7-9 and TRBJ2-1; D is possibly TRBD1 (6 bases). CDR1 and CDR2 (germline): SEHNR, FQNEAQ (reference sequence). V lost 3 bases and J lost 4, with 16 bases in between. The CDR3 consists of 16 residues. The CDR3 loop is CASSFLLGQPYNEQFF. The CDR3, as DNA: TGTGCCAGCAGCTTTCTTTTAGGACAGCCTTACAATGAGCAGTTCTTC.

The chain employs TRBV5-1 and TRBJ2-2, with D uncertain. CDR3 length: 14 amino acids. CDR1 SGHRS and CDR2 YFSETQ come from the germline V gene. The V end lost 3 bases, the J end lost 4 bases, and 10 bases lay between the germline ends. CDR3 nucleotide sequence: TGCGCCAGCAGCTACGGGTGGGGCACCGGGGAGCTGTTTTTT. Translating it yields CASSYGWGTGELFF.

V usage is TRBV10-3 and J usage is TRBJ2-1, with TRBD2 matching over 9 bases. Germline loops: CDR1 ENHRY, CDR2 SYGVKD. The CDR3 is made up of 12 amino acids. V lost 8 bases, J lost 7 bases, and 3 bases stayed unmatched. The DNA for the CDR3 is TGTGCCATCGCGGGAGGGGGTAATGAGCAGTTCTTC. Its protein is CAIAGGGNEQFF.

V gene TRBV18 combines with J gene TRBJ1-2; 8 nucleotides match TRBD1. The CDR3 is 15 amino acids. With 2 bases clipped from V and 1 base from J, the junction kept 3 bases outside the gene matches. CDR1 is KGHSH and CDR2 is LQKENI in the germline V gene. The CDR3 nucleotides are TGTGCCAGCTCACCAGGGGGACAGGATAACTATGGCTACACCTTC. Translated, it gives CASSPGGQDNYGYTF.